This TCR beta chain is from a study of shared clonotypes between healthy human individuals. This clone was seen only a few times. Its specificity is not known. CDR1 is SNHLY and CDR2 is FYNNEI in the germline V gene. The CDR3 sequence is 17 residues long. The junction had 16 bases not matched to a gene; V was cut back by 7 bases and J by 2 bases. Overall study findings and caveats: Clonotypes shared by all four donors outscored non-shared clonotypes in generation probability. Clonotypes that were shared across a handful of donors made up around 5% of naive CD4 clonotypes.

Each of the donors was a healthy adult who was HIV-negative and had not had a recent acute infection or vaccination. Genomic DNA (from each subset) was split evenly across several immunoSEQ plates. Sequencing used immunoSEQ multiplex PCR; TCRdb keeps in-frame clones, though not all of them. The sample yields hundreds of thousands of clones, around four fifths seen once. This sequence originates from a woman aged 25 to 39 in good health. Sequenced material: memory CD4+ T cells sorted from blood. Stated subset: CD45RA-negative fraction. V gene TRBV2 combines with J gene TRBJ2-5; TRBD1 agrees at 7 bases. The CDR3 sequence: CASNRRAPQGWQETQYF. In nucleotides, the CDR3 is TGTGCCAGCAACCGAAGGGCCCCACAGGGGTGGCAAGAGACCCAGTACTTC.